This is a list of T cell receptor beta chains from one sample in a study of shared clonotypes between healthy human individuals. Some clones are missing from TCRdb's copy, which holds only in-frame ones; the method was immunoSEQ multiplex PCR. The sample includes about 1.1 million clones, about four fifths of them seen just once. Sequencing was carried out using memory CD4+ T cells from PBMCs. These receptors were taken from a man aged 18 to 29 in good health. Some clones in this sample may be carry-over from other donors' samples. The CDR3 runs from the conserved cysteine through the conserved F or W. A D gene is named only where the DNA matches it firmly. Clone size appears in some rows only: once, few, many, or a class for an expanded clone.

CASSLGQSTTYNEQFF,TGTGCCAGCAGCTTAGGACAGTCCACTACCTACAATGAGCAGTTCTTC,-,TRBV7-2,TRBJ2-1,-
CSVDGAALQDTQYF,TGCAGCGTTGACGGAGCGGCCCTTCAAGATACGCAGTATTTT,-,TRBV29-1,TRBJ2-3,-
CASSRQGESEAFF,TGTGCCAGCAGCCGACAGGGAGAATCTGAAGCTTTCTTT,-,TRBV28,TRBJ1-1,TRBD1
CASSPRLAKIYNEQFF,TGTGCCAGCAGCCCTAGACTAGCGAAAATTTACAATGAGCAGTTCTTC,-,TRBV11-2,TRBJ2-1,TRBD2
CASSLVEGNTIYF,TGTGCCAGCAGCTTAGTGGAAGGAAACACCATATATTTT,-,TRBV7-9,TRBJ1-3,-
CASSQEGLDTQYF,TGCGCCAGCAGCCAAGAGGGTCTGGATACGCAGTATTTT,-,TRBV4-3,TRBJ2-3,-
CASSLIGGTDTQYF,TGTGCCAGCAGCTTAATTGGGGGCACAGATACGCAGTATTTT,few,TRBV7-2,TRBJ2-3,-
CASSAVAGGRFHF,TGCGCCAGCAGCGCCGTGGCCGGCGGAAGGTTCCACTTT,-,TRBV10-1,TRBJ1-6,-
CASMGGQGGGYTF,TGTGCCAGTATGGGGGGACAGGGAGGCGGCTACACCTTC,many,TRBV19,TRBJ1-2,TRBD1
CASSVGLGGYNEKLFF,TGTGCCAGCAGCGTAGGCCTGGGGGGTTATAATGAAAAACTGTTTTTT,-,TRBV9,TRBJ1-4,-
CASSLTGQDPSPLHF,TGTGCCAGCAGCTTAACGGGTCAGGATCCTTCACCCCTCCACTTT,-,TRBV7-9,TRBJ1-6,-
CASSARTGADTQYF,TGCGCCAGCAGCGCGAGGACAGGGGCAGATACGCAGTATTTT,-,TRBV5-1,TRBJ2-3,TRBD1
CAISEQSRAISTDTQYF,TGTGCCATCAGTGAGCAGTCCAGAGCCATCAGCACAGATACGCAGTATTTT,-,TRBV10-3,TRBJ2-3,-
CASSRTKLAYEQYF,TGTGCCAGCAGCCGGACTAAACTAGCCTACGAGCAGTACTTC,-,TRBV7-2,TRBJ2-7,-
CASRGTARNTGELFF,TGTGCCAGTAGAGGGACAGCCAGGAACACCGGGGAGCTGTTTTTT,-,TRBV19,TRBJ2-2,TRBD1
CASSSYGAGELFF,TGTGCCAGCAGCTCCTACGGAGCCGGGGAGCTGTTTTTT,once,TRBV7-8,TRBJ2-2,-
CAWSVFLEDNEQFF,TGTGCCTGGAGTGTATTCCTGGAGGACAATGAGCAGTTCTTC,-,TRBV30,TRBJ2-1,-
CASSPGMPGELFF,TGCGCCAGCAGCCCGGGGATGCCCGGGGAGCTGTTTTTT,-,TRBV5-1,TRBJ2-2,-
CASSLTSGRAPGELFF,TGTGCCAGCAGCCTTACTAGCGGGAGGGCCCCCGGGGAGCTGTTTTTT,-,TRBV4-2,TRBJ2-2,TRBD2
CASSLRQGAEAFF,TGTGCCAGCAGCCTACGACAGGGGGCTGAAGCTTTCTTT,-,TRBV7-2,TRBJ1-1,TRBD1
CASSLVFQGGGSYEQYF,TGCGCCAGCAGCTTGGTCTTTCAGGGAGGGGGCTCCTACGAGCAGTACTTC,-,TRBV5-1,TRBJ2-7,-
CSIRGRGTYNEQFF,TGCAGCATCCGCGGGAGGGGAACCTACAATGAGCAGTTCTTC,-,TRBV29-1,TRBJ2-1,TRBD2
CASSEGGQSNQPQHF,TGTGCCAGCAGTGAGGGGGGGCAAAGCAATCAGCCCCAGCATTTT,-,TRBV2,TRBJ1-5,-
CASSSRQGPSGANVLTF,TGTGCCAGCAGCTCACGACAAGGACCCTCTGGGGCCAACGTCCTGACTTTC,-,TRBV7-8,TRBJ2-6,-
CASSQALGGEWGETQYF,TGTGCCAGCAGCCAAGCTCTAGGGGGAGAGTGGGGAGAGACCCAGTACTTC,-,TRBV4-2,TRBJ2-5,-
CASSTAAKLLSYEQYF,TGTGCCAGCAGTACTGCGGCCAAACTCCTCTCCTACGAGCAGTACTTC,few,TRBV28,TRBJ2-7,-
CASSRGTAYGYTF,TGTGCCAGCAGCCGCGGGACGGCCTATGGCTACACCTTC,once,TRBV7-9,TRBJ1-2,-
CASSVVSSYEQYF,TGTGCCAGCAGCGTGGTAAGCTCCTACGAGCAGTACTTC,-,TRBV5-5,TRBJ2-7,-
CASRLLATDLPDTQYF,TGTGCCAGCAGGTTACTAGCGACCGACCTCCCAGATACGCAGTATTTT,-,TRBV7-2,TRBJ2-3,TRBD2
CASSLSGGQGATGELFF,TGCGCCAGCAGCCTATCGGGGGGACAGGGGGCTACCGGGGAGCTGTTTTTT,-,TRBV4-1,TRBJ2-2,TRBD1
CASSFRDRGNYGYTF,TGTGCCAGCAGCTTCCGGGACAGGGGGAACTATGGCTACACCTTC,-,TRBV13,TRBJ1-2,TRBD1
CASSLFGRRPRSNQPQHF,TGTGCCAGCAGCTTATTTGGTAGGCGGCCTAGGAGCAATCAGCCCCAGCATTTT,-,TRBV7-2,TRBJ1-5,-
CASSSTSYPARNTIYF,TGTGCCAGCAGTTCAACGTCCTACCCGGCCAGAAACACCATATATTTT,-,TRBV6-5,TRBJ1-3,-
CASTRDRLNTGELFF,TGTGCCAGCACCAGAGACAGGTTAAACACCGGGGAGCTGTTTTTT,many,TRBV2,TRBJ2-2,-
CASSAQGAIQYF,TGTGCCAGCAGCGCCCAGGGGGCGATTCAGTACTTC,-,TRBV9,TRBJ2-5,TRBD1
CASSLASSSTDTQYF,TGTGCCAGCAGCTTGGCTAGCAGTAGCACAGATACGCAGTATTTT,-,TRBV5-4,TRBJ2-3,-
CAISESRTNEKLFF,TGTGCCATCAGTGAGTCACGGACTAATGAAAAACTGTTTTTT,-,TRBV10-3,TRBJ1-4,-
CSVAGQGVGNTIYF,TGCAGCGTCGCGGGACAGGGCGTAGGAAACACCATATATTTT,-,TRBV29-1,TRBJ1-3,TRBD1
CASSSTWEKLFF,TGTGCCAGCAGCTCGACCTGGGAAAAACTGTTTTTT,-,TRBV28,TRBJ1-4,-
CASSQDPGGNNNEQFF,TGCGCCAGCAGCCAAGATCCAGGGGGCAATAACAATGAGCAGTTCTTC,-,TRBV4-3,TRBJ2-1,TRBD1
CASARGTVAGYEQYF,TGTGCCAGCGCCCGAGGGACAGTCGCGGGCTACGAGCAGTACTTC,-,TRBV6-1,TRBJ2-7,TRBD1
CASSLVTGGYGYTF,TGTGCCAGCAGCTTAGTCACAGGAGGCTATGGCTACACCTTC,-,TRBV7-9,TRBJ1-2,-
CASSEGARGWYF,TGTGCCAGCAGTGAGGGGGCCCGCGGTTGGTACTTC,few,TRBV2,TRBJ2-7,-
CASSRGRNTEAFF,TGCGCCAGCAGCCGAGGGAGGAACACTGAAGCTTTCTTT,-,TRBV5-1,TRBJ1-1,-
CASSPELGAGPWDEQYF,TGTGCCAGCAGCCCTGAGTTAGGAGCAGGCCCGTGGGATGAGCAGTACTTC,-,TRBV7-9,TRBJ2-7,-
CASSPGGSSYEQYF,TGTGCCAGCAGCCCCGGTGGCTCCTCCTACGAGCAGTACTTC,once,TRBV7-2,TRBJ2-7,-
CASSLGANTGELFF,TGTGCCAGCAGCTTAGGAGCGAACACCGGGGAGCTGTTTTTT,-,TRBV7-2,TRBJ2-2,-
CASRTGTSGSYEQYF,TGTGCCAGCAGGACGGGGACTAGCGGCTCCTACGAGCAGTACTTC,-,TRBV28,TRBJ2-7,TRBD2
CASSLSPGQNEQYF,TGTGCCAGCAGCCTAAGTCCGGGGCAGAACGAGCAGTACTTC,-,TRBV7-2,TRBJ2-7,-
CASSLGQNNQPQHF,TGTGCCAGCAGTTTGGGACAGAACAATCAGCCCCAGCATTTT,-,TRBV28,TRBJ1-5,TRBD1
CASSAGTSGSNTGELFF,TGTGCCAGCAGCGCCGGGACTAGCGGTTCGAACACCGGGGAGCTGTTTTTT,-,TRBV11-2,TRBJ2-2,TRBD2
CASIRLAGGEEYF,TGTGCCAGCATCAGACTAGCGGGAGGGGAGGAGTATTTT,-,TRBV7-2,TRBJ2-3,TRBD2
CASSLYRGREDGYTF,TGTGCCAGCAGCCTCTACCGAGGCAGGGAGGATGGCTACACCTTC,-,TRBV4-2,TRBJ1-2,-
CASSVEGGPNQPQHF,TGTGCCAGCAGCGTAGAAGGGGGACCCAATCAGCCCCAGCATTTT,few,TRBV9,TRBJ1-5,-
CASSLIAGYNEQFF,TGTGCCAGCAGCTTAATAGCGGGTTACAATGAGCAGTTCTTC,-,TRBV11-2,TRBJ2-1,TRBD2
CTSGPRGLKNIQYF,TGCACCAGCGGCCCGAGAGGGTTAAAAAACATTCAGTACTTC,once,TRBV1,TRBJ2-4,-
CASSGILAGIYNEQFF,TGTGCCAGCAGCGGAATACTAGCGGGAATTTACAATGAGCAGTTCTTC,-,TRBV11-2,TRBJ2-1,TRBD2
CASSPLANEKLFF,TGTGCCAGCAGTCCCCTCGCTAATGAAAAACTGTTTTTT,-,TRBV28,TRBJ1-4,-
CSVRGGGLTGEQFF,TGCAGCGTCCGGGGGGGAGGCCTTACGGGTGAGCAGTTCTTC,-,TRBV29-1,TRBJ2-1,TRBD2